Listed below are T cell receptor beta chains from one sample, sequenced in a study of blood T cells in healthy people across ages. In TCRdb, the 5' RACE reads were re-called with MiXCR into one record per CDR3 protein. The sample records hundreds of thousands of distinct CDR3 sequences, around 42% being singletons. The sequenced sample was blood. Receptors were obtained from a man aged 60-69 years in good health. The CDR3 runs from the conserved cysteine through the conserved F or W. Each record gives: J gene, V gene, D gene, clone size, CDR3 protein, CDR3 DNA. A D gene is named only where the DNA matches it firmly. Part of the rows lack a size; the others show once, few, many or a class for expanded clones.

TRBJ2-1 TRBV6-6 - few CASSRKENEQFF TGTGCCAGCAGTCGCAAGGAAAATGAGCAGTTCTTC
TRBJ2-5 TRBV24-1 TRBD1 large CATSDRTGKETQYF TGTGCCACCAGTGACCGGACAGGGAAAGAGACCCAGTACTTC
TRBJ2-7 TRBV25-1 - - CASSEFPGGDIGSYEQYF TGTGCCAGCAGTGAATTCCCAGGGGGGGATATTGGGTCCTACGAGCAGTACTTC
TRBJ2-7 TRBV7-9 TRBD1 - CASTQQGGYEQYF TGTGCCAGCACCCAACAGGGGGGCTACGAGCAGTACTTC
TRBJ2-1 TRBV6-2/TRBV6-3 - - CASSGGPYNEQFF TGTGCCAGCAGTGGGGGGCCCTACAATGAGCAGTTCTTC
TRBJ1-5 TRBV6-6 - - CASNPTHSNQPQHF TGTGCCAGCAACCCAACGCATAGCAATCAGCCCCAGCATTTT
TRBJ1-2 TRBV4-1 TRBD1 - CASSQGTGGGYTF TGCGCTAGCAGCCAGGGGACAGGGGGGGGCTACACCTTC
TRBJ2-1 TRBV20-1 - few CSAPRDTYNEQFF TGCAGTGCACCCCGGGACACCTACAATGAGCAGTTCTTC
TRBJ2-7 TRBV2 TRBD1 few CASRTDRVGNEQYF TGTGCCAGCAGGACAGACAGGGTCGGTAACGAGCAGTACTTC
TRBJ2-3 TRBV11-3 - - CASRSSTDTQYF TGTGCCAGCAGGTCTAGCACAGATACGCAGTATTTT
TRBJ1-4 TRBV18 - - CASSFEVYEKLFF TGTGCTAGCTCATTCGAGGTTTATGAAAAACTGTTTTTT
TRBJ1-2 TRBV30 - - CAWSLGSWGYTF TGTGCCTGGAGTCTGGGATCGTGGGGCTACACCTTC
TRBJ1-4 TRBV6-5 - - CASSSESVGTNEKLFF TGTGCCAGCAGTTCGGAGAGTGTGGGAACTAATGAAAAACTGTTTTTT
TRBJ2-7 TRBV27 - - CASNDSPGRSYYEQYF TGTGCCAGCAACGATTCCCCGGGACGGAGTTACTACGAGCAGTACTTC
TRBJ2-6 TRBV5-6 - - CASSTSNFAGANVLTF TGTGCCAGCAGCACCTCGAACTTCGCCGGGGCCAACGTCCTGACTTTC
TRBJ2-1 TRBV20-1 - - CSASAPLLGGGVNEQFF TGCAGTGCTAGCGCCCCCCTCCTAGGGGGTGGTGTCAATGAGCAGTTCTTC
TRBJ2-2 TRBV20-1 - few CSARTSGGELFF TGCAGTGCTAGAACCTCAGGCGGGGAGCTGTTTTTT
TRBJ2-4 TRBV5-6 TRBD2 - CASTNARLAGERTRQYF TGTGCCAGCACCAACGCTCGGCTAGCGGGGGAGAGGACGAGGCAGTACTTC
TRBJ2-7 TRBV20-1 TRBD2 - CSARAPSSGYEQYF TGCAGTGCTAGAGCTCCTAGTAGCGGGTACGAGCAGTACTTC
TRBJ1-2 TRBV20-1 TRBD1 - CSVIGQGNYGYTF TGCAGTGTGATCGGACAGGGGAACTATGGCTACACCTTC
TRBJ1-4 TRBV11-3 - - CASSRRSSGATNEKLFF TGTGCCAGCAGCCGGCGTTCGAGCGGGGCAACTAATGAAAAACTGTTTTTT
TRBJ2-7 TRBV29-1 - few CSVVRYEQYF TGCAGCGTTGTCCGCTACGAGCAGTACTTC
TRBJ1-1 TRBV28 - once CASSRQDRNTEAFF TGTGCCAGCAGTCGACAGGACAGGAACACTGAAGCTTTCTTT
TRBJ2-1 TRBV7-2 - - CASSLAFRSNEQFF TGTGCCAGCAGCTTAGCGTTCCGCTCCAATGAGCAGTTCTTC
TRBJ1-1 TRBV20-1 TRBD1 - CSERGQGTEAFF TGCAGTGAAAGGGGGCAAGGCACTGAAGCTTTCTTT
TRBJ2-7 TRBV20-1 TRBD2 few CSAIWTSGTYEQYF TGCAGTGCTATCTGGACTAGCGGTACCTACGAGCAGTACTTC
TRBJ1-2 TRBV9 - few CASSTGTLSVYGYTF TGTGCCAGCAGCACCGGGACATTGAGCGTCTATGGCTACACCTTC
TRBJ1-1 TRBV20-1 - many CSARRGATEAFF TGCAGTGCTAGAAGGGGAGCCACTGAAGCTTTCTTT
TRBJ2-1 TRBV4-1 - - CASSQDSNIGRAGVGSHEQFF TGCGCCAGCAGCCAAGATTCAAATATAGGAAGGGCTGGAGTAGGAAGCCATGAGCAGTTCTTC
TRBJ2-7 TRBV5-6 - few CASSPYQAAPYEQYF TGTGCCAGCAGCCCATACCAAGCCGCCCCTTACGAGCAGTACTTC
TRBJ2-1 TRBV9 TRBD1 few CASSGGTGGYSYEQFF TGTGCCAGCAGCGGGGGGACAGGGGGCTATTCTTATGAGCAGTTCTTC
TRBJ1-4 TRBV9 - - CASSVFGTPTNEKLFF TGTGCCAGCAGCGTATTTGGGACACCAACTAATGAAAAACTGTTTTTT
TRBJ2-5 TRBV6-5 - - CARLRAPQETQYF TGTGCCAGGCTCCGGGCTCCTCAGGAGACCCAGTACTTC
TRBJ2-3 TRBV10-3 TRBD1 - CAITAGTETDTQYF TGTGCCATCACCGCCGGGACAGAAACAGATACGCAGTATTTT
TRBJ2-7 TRBV11-2 - few CASSLEVGNYEQYF TGTGCCAGCAGCTTAGAAGTGGGGAACTACGAGCAGTACTTC
TRBJ2-7 TRBV7-2 - few CASSLGTSPSEQYF TGTGCCAGCAGCCTGGGGACATCCCCGAGCGAGCAGTACTTC
TRBJ1-1 TRBV3-1 - - CASSHGGKGAGTEAFF TGTGCCAGCAGCCATGGGGGAAAAGGGGCTGGCACTGAAGCTTTCTTT
TRBJ1-5 TRBV5-6 TRBD1 - CASSLDRDRIFSNQPQHF TGTGCCAGTAGCTTAGACAGGGATCGGATTTTTAGCAATCAGCCCCAGCATTTT
TRBJ2-2 TRBV5-1 TRBD2 - CASRPGLEFGELFF TGCGCCAGCCGCCCCGGACTAGAGTTCGGGGAGCTGTTTTTT
TRBJ2-3 TRBV7-3 TRBD2 - CASSLGLLSTDTQYF TGTGCCAGCAGCTTGGGACTACTCAGCACAGATACGCAGTATTTT
TRBJ2-5 TRBV5-1 - few CASSLGTNQETQYF TGCGCCAGCAGCTTGGGGACGAACCAAGAGACCCAGTACTTC
TRBJ1-1 TRBV6-5 - - CASSSPGGVNTEAFF TGTGCCAGCAGTTCCCCCGGGGGGGTTAACACTGAAGCTTTCTTT
TRBJ2-1 TRBV29-1 - - CSVVPGLRNNEQFF TGCAGCGTTGTTCCGGGACTCAGGAACAATGAGCAGTTCTTC
TRBJ2-4 TRBV7-8 - - CASGPAGVAKNIQYF TGTGCCAGCGGCCCAGCGGGCGTAGCCAAAAACATTCAGTACTTC
TRBJ2-5 TRBV6-2/TRBV6-3 TRBD2 - CASSIFSGGRQETQYF TGTGCCAGCAGCATTTTTAGCGGGGGCCGCCAAGAGACCCAGTACTTC
TRBJ2-5 TRBV30 - - CAWSDPWAPQETQYF TGTGCCTGGAGTGACCCCTGGGCCCCTCAAGAGACCCAGTACTTC
TRBJ1-5 TRBV25-1 - - CASSDHGGTQPQHF TGTGCCAGCAGTGACCACGGGGGGACCCAGCCCCAGCATTTT
TRBJ2-1 TRBV3-1 - - CASSRGLSRYSEQFF TGTGCCAGCAGCCGTGGACTATCAAGATACAGTGAGCAGTTCTTC
TRBJ2-7 TRBV5-1 TRBD1 - CASSSGQAPFSYEQYF TGCGCCAGCAGCTCCGGACAGGCTCCCTTCTCCTACGAGCAGTACTTC
TRBJ2-2 TRBV27 - few CASSSQGTGELFF TGTGCCAGCAGTTCCCAGGGGACCGGGGAGCTGTTTTTT
TRBJ2-7 TRBV6-2/TRBV6-3 - few CASSTPDGAYEQYF TGTGCCAGCAGTACTCCGGACGGAGCCTACGAGCAGTACTTC
TRBJ1-5 TRBV20-1 - few CSAREIPSGPQHF TGCAGTGCTAGAGAAATTCCTTCAGGGCCCCAGCATTTT
TRBJ1-6 TRBV20-1 - - CSASADTSYNSPLHF TGCAGTGCTAGTGCAGACACCTCCTATAATTCACCCCTCCACTTT
TRBJ2-1 TRBV3-1 - - CASSLGLALYNEQFF TGTGCCAGCAGCCTGGGGCTAGCGCTCTACAATGAGCAGTTCTTC
TRBJ2-5 TRBV11-3 TRBD2 once CASSFLSGSSLQETQYF TGTGCCAGCAGCTTCCTTAGCGGGTCCTCCCTCCAAGAGACCCAGTACTTC